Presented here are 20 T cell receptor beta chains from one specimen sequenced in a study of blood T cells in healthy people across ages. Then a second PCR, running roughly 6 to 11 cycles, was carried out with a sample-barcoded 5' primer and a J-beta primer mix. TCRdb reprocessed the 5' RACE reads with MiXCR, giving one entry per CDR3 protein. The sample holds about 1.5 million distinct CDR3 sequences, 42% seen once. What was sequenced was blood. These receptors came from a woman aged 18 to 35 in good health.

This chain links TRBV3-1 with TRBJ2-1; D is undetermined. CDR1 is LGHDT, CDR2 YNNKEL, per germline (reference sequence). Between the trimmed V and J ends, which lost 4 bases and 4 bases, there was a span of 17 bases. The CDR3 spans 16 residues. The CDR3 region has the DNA TGTGCCAGCAGCCCTCGCCCGGAGAGAGGATACAATGAGCAGTTCTTC. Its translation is CASSPRPERGYNEQFF.

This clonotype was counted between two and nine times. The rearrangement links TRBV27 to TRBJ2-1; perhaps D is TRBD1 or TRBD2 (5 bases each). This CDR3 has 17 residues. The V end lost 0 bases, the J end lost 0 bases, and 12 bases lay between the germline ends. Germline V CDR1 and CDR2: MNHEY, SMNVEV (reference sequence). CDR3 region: CASSLSAGTDSYNEQFF. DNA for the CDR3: TGTGCCAGCAGTTTATCCGCTGGGACGGACTCCTACAATGAGCAGTTCTTC.

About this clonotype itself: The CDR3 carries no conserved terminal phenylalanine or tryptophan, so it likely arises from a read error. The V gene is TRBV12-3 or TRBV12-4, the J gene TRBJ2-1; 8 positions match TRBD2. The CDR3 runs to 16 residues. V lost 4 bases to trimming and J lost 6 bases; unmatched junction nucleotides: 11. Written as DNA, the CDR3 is TGTGCCAGCAGTTCTCCAGGTCGGGAGGGGAGCAATGAGCAGTTCTTA. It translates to CASSSPGREGSNEQFL.

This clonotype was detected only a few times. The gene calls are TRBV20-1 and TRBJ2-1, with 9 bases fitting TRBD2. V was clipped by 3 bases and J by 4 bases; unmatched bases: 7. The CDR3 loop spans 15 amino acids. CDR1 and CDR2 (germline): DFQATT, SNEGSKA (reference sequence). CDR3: CSARRSGGSYNEQFF. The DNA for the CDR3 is TGCAGTGCTAGGAGGAGCGGGGGGTCTTACAATGAGCAGTTCTTC.

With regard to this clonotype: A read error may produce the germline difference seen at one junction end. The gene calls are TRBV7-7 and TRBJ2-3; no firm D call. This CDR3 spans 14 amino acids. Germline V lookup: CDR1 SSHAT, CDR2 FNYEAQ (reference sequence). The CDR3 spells CASSNGPGSDTQYF. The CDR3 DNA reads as TGTGCTAGCAGCAACGGCCCTGGTTCAGATACGCAGTATTTT.

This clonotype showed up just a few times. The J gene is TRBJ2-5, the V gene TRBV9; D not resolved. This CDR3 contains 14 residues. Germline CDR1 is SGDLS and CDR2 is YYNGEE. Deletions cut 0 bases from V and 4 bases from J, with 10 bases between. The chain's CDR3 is CASSVEARLETQYF. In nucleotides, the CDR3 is TGTGCCAGCAGCGTAGAGGCCAGACTAGAGACCCAGTACTTC.

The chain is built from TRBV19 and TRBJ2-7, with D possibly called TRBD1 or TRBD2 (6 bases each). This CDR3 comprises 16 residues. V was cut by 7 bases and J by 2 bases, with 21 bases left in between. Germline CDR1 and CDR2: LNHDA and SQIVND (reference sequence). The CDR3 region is CASTPYSGALAYEQYF. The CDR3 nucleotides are TGTGCCAGTACCCCTTACTCGGGGGCCCTCGCCTACGAGCAGTACTTC.

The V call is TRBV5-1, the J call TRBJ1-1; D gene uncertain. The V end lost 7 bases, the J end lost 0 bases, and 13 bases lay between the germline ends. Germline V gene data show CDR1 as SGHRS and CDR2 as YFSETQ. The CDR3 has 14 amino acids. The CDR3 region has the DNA TGCGCCAGCGCTCGGAGTAATATGAACACTGAAGCTTTCTTT. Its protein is CASARSNMNTEAFF.

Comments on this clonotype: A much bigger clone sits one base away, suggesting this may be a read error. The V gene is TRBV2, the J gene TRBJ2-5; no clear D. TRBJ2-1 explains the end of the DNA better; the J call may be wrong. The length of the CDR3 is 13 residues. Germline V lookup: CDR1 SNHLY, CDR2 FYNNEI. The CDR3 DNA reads TGTGCCAGCAGTGTGTCGGTCCAAGAGACCCAGTTCTTC. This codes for CASSVSVQETQFF.

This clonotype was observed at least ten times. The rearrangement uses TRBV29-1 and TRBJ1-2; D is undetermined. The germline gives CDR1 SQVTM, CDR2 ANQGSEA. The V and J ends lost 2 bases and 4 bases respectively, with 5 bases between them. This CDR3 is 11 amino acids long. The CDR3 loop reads CSVERGYGYTF. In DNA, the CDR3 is TGCAGCGTTGAACGCGGCTATGGCTACACCTTC.

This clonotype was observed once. The CDR3 reads CASSSIAINRGTYEQYF. The CDR3 bases are TGTGCCAGCAGTTCTATTGCGATAAATCGTGGGACATACGAGCAGTACTTC. The rearrangement links TRBV27 to TRBJ2-5, with a possible D match to TRBD1 (6 bases). The J call may be in error: the DNA end matches TRBJ2-7 better. Germline CDR1 reads MNHEY; CDR2 reads SMNVEV (reference sequence). CDR3 length: 17 residues.

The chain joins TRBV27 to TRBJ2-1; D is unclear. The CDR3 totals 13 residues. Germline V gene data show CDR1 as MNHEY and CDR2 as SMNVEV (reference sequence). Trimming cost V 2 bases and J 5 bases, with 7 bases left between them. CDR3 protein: CASSLRTNNEQFF. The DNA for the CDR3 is TGTGCCAGCAGTTTAAGAACGAACAATGAGCAGTTCTTC.

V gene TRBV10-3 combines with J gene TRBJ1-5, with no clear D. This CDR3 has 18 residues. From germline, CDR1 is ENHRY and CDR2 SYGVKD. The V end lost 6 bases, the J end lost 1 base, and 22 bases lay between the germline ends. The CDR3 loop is CAIRETDQRIPSNQPQHF. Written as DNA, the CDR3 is TGTGCCATCAGGGAAACTGACCAGAGGATCCCCAGCAATCAGCCCCAGCATTTT.

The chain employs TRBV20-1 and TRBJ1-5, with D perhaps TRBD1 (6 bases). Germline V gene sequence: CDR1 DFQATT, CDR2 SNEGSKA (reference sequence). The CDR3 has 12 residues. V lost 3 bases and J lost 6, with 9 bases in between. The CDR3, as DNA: TGCAGTGCTAGTGGGGGGCCTCAGCCCCAGCATTTT. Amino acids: CSASGGPQPQHF.

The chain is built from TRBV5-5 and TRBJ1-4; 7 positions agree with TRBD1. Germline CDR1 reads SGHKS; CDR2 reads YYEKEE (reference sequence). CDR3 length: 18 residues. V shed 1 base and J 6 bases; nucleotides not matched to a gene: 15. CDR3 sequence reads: CASSLFVLGRGLDEKLFF. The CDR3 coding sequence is TGTGCCAGCAGCTTGTTTGTATTGGGGAGGGGGCTTGATGAAAAACTGTTTTTT.

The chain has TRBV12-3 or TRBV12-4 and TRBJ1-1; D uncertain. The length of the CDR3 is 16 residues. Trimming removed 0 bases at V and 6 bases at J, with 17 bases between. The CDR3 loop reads CASSLAPTPAAPEAFF. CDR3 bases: TGTGCCAGCAGTTTAGCGCCGACACCCGCTGCCCCTGAAGCTTTCTTT.

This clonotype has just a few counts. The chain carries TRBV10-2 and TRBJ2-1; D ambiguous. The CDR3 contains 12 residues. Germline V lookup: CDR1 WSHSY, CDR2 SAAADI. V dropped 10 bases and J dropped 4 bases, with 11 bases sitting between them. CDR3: CAIGGGYNEQFF. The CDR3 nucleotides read TGCGCCATAGGCGGCGGATACAATGAGCAGTTCTTC.

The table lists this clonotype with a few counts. CDR3 amino acids: CASSVGHSSYEQYF. In DNA form, the CDR3 reads TGTGCCAGCAGCGTTGGGCATAGCTCCTACGAGCAGTACTTC. The chain has TRBV13 and TRBJ2-7; no reliable D call. Looked up from germline, CDR1 is PRHDT and CDR2 is FYEKMQ (reference sequence). The CDR3 extends over 14 amino acids. Trimming shortened V by 5 bases and J by 0 bases, and 11 bases separated the two germline ends.

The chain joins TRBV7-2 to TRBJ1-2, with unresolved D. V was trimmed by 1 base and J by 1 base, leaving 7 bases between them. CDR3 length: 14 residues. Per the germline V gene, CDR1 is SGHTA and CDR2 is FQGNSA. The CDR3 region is CASSLDSVNYGYTF. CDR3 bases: TGTGCCAGCAGCTTAGACAGTGTTAACTATGGCTACACCTTC. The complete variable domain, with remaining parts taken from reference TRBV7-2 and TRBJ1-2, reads GAGVSQSPSNKVTEKGKDVELRCDPISGHTALYWYRQSLGQGLEFLIYFQGNSAPDKSGLPSDRFSAERTGGSVSTLTIQRTQQEDSAVYLCASSLDSVNYGYTFGSGTRLTVV.

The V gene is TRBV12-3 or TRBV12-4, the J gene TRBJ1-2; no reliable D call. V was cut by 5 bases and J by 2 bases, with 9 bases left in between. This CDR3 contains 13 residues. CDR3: CASSDPANYGYTF. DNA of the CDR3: TGTGCCAGCAGTGATCCGGCAAACTATGGCTACACCTTC.